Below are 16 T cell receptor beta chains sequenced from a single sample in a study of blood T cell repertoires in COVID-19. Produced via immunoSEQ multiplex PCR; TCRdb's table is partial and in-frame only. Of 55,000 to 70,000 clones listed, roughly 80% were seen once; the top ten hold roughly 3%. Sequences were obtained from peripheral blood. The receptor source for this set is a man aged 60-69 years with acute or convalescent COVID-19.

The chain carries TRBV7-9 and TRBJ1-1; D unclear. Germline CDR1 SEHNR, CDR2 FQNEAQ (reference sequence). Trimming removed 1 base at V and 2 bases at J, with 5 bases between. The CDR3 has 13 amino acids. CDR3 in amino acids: CASSLVLNTEAFF. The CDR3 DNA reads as TGTGCCAGCAGCTTAGTTCTCAACACTGAAGCTTTCTTT. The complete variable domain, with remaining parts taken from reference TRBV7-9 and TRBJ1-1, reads DTGVSQNPRHKITKRGQNVTFRCDPISEHNRLYWYRQTLGQGPEFLTYFQNEAQLEKSRLLSDRFSAERPKGSFSTLEIQRTEQGDSAMYLCASSLVLNTEAFFGQGTRLTVV.

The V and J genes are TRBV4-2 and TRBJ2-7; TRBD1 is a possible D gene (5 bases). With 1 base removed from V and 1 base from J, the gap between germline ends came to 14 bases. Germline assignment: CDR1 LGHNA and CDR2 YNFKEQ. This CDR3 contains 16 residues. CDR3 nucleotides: TGTGCCAGCAGCCAAGGCGTTGGAACAGGATCCTACGAGCAGTACTTC. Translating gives CASSQGVGTGSYEQYF.

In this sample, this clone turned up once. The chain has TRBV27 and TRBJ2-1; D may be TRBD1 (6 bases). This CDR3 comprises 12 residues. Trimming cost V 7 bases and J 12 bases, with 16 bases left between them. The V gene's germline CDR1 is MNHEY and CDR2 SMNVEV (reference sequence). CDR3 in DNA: TGTGCCAGCATGGACAGCTCTGGTTCGCAGTTCTTC. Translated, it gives CASMDSSGSQFF.

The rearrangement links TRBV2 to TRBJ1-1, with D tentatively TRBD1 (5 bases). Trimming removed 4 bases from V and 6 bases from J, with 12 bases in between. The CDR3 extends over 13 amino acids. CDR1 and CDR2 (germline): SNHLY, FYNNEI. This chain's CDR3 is CASSAPGWAEAFF. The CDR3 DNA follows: TGTGCCAGCAGTGCCCCAGGGTGGGCTGAAGCTTTCTTT.

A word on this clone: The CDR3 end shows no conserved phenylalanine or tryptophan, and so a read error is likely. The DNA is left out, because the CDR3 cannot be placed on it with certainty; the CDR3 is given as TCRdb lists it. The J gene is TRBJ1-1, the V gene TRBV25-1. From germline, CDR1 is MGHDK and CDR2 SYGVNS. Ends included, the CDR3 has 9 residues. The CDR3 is CASSVRGAR.

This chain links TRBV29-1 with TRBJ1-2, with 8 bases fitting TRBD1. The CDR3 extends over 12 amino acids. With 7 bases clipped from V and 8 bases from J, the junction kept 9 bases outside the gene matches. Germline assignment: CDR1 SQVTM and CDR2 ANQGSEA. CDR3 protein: CSATDRDEGYTF. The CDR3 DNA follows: TGCAGCGCTACGGACAGGGATGAGGGCTACACCTTC.

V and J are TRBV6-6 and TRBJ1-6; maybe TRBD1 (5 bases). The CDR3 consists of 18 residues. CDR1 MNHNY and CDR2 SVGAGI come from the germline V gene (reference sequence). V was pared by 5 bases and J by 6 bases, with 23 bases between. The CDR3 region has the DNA TGTGCCAGCAGTCCAACCCCACCCGGTGCGGGGGTTAATTCACCCCTCCACTTT. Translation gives CASSPTPPGAGVNSPLHF.

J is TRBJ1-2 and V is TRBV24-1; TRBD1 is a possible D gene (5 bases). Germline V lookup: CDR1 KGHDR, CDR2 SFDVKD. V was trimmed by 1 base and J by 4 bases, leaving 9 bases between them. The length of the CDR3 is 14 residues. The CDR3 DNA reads TGTGCCACCAGTGATTTCAGGGAACCCTATGGCTACACCTTC. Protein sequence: CATSDFREPYGYTF.

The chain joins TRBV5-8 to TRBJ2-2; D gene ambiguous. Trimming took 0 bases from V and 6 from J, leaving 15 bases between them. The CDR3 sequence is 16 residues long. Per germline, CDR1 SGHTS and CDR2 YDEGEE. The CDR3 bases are TGTGCCAGCAGCTTGGCCGCTTGGTCTCGGGCCGGGGAGCTGTTTTTT. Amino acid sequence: CASSLAAWSRAGELFF.

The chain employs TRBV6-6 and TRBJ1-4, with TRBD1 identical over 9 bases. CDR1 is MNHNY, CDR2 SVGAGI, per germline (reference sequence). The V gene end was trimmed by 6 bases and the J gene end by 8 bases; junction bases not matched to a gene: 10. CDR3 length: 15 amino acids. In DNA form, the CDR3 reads TGTGCCAGCAGGACCCCCGGGACAGGGACGGAAAAACTGTTTTTT. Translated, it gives CASRTPGTGTEKLFF.

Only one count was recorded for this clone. The CDR3 bases are TGTGCCAGCAGCTTCAACCAGGGTTTCTATGGCTACACCTTC. This encodes CASSFNQGFYGYTF. The genes are TRBV13 and TRBJ1-2; maybe TRBD1 (5 bases). Germline V gene data show CDR1 as PRHDT and CDR2 as FYEKMQ (reference sequence). V was trimmed by 3 bases and J by 4 bases, leaving 12 bases between them. The CDR3 extends over 14 amino acids.

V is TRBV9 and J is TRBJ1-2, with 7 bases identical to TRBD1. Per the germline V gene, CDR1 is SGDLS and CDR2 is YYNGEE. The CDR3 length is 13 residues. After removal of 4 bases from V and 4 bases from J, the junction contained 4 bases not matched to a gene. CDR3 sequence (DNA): TGTGCCAGCAGCTACACAGGGGCCTATGGCTACACCTTC. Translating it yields CASSYTGAYGYTF.

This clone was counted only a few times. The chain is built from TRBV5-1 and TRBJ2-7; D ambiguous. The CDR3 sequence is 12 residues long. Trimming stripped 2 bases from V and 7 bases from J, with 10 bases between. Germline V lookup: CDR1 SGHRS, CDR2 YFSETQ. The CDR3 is CASSLEFEEQYF. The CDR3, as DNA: TGCGCCAGCAGCTTAGAGTTTGAGGAGCAGTACTTC.

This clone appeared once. The CDR3 region has the DNA TGTGCCAGCAGCCCCCTCGGCGGAAGCTCCTACAATGAGCAGTTCTTC. This gives the protein CASSPLGGSSYNEQFF. This chain joins TRBV9 and TRBJ2-1, with unresolved D. Germline CDR1 SGDLS, CDR2 YYNGEE. The CDR3 consists of 16 residues. Trimming took off 4 bases at V and 0 bases at J, with 14 bases between the two ends. The entire variable domain, with the rest obtained from reference TRBV9 and TRBJ2-1, is as follows: DSGVTQTPKHLITATGQRVTLRCSPRSGDLSVYWYQQSLDQGLQFLIQYYNGEERAKGNILERFSAQQFPDLHSELNLSSLELGDSALYFCASSPLGGSSYNEQFFGPGTRLTVL.

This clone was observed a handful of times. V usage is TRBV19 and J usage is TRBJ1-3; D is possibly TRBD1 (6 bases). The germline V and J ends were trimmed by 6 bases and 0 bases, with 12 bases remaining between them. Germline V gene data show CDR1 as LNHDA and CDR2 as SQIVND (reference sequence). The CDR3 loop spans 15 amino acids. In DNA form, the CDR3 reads TGTGCCAGTAGGCCGGGACACTTCTCTGGAAACACCATATATTTT. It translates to CASRPGHFSGNTIYF.

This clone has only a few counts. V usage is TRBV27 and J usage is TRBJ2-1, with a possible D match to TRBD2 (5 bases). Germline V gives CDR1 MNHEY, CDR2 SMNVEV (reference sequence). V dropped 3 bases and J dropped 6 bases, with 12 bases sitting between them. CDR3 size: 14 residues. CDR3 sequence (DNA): TGTGCCAGCAGTTTGCCGGGGTCCCCCAATGAGCAGTTCTTC. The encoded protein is CASSLPGSPNEQFF.